The rows below give T cell receptor beta chains drawn from one sample of a study of beta chain features in type 1 diabetes. Here immunoSEQ multiplex PCR was the method, and the copy in TCRdb shows in-frame clones only, minus some. The top ten clones hold roughly 2.6% of a sample with 120,000 or so clones, approximately 15% of them seen once. The specimen sequenced was central memory CD4+ T cells from blood. Every receptor here comes from a man between 18 and 29 years old with type 1 diabetes. Both conserved end residues are part of each CDR3. Fields, in order: clone size, D gene, V gene, CDR3 length, J gene, CDR3 protein, CDR3 DNA. A D gene is named only where the DNA matches it firmly. A clone size is listed for some rows: how often the clone was seen (once, few, many), or a class if it is expanded.

>-|TRBD1|TRBV5-4|16|TRBJ1-1
CASRSGQGGGNTEAFF
TGTGCCAGCAGATCTGGACAGGGAGGGGGGAACACTGAAGCTTTCTTT
>few|-|TRBV5-4|11|TRBJ2-5
CASSAKETQYF
TGTGCCAGCAGCGCCAAAGAGACCCAGTACTTC
>many|-|TRBV4-3|18|TRBJ2-4
CASSQGLISREAKNIQYF
TGCGCCAGCAGCCAAGGCCTGATATCCCGGGAGGCCAAAAACATTCAGTACTTC
>few|-|TRBV6-5|14|TRBJ2-3
CASRGQGMPDTQYF
TGTGCCAGCAGGGGGCAGGGGATGCCAGATACGCAGTATTTT
>few|-|TRBV27|14|TRBJ2-3
CASSYRDLSGTQYF
TGTGCCAGCAGTTACAGGGATCTATCGGGTACGCAGTATTTT
>-|-|TRBV30|14|TRBJ1-6
CAWSRWAPGSPLHF
TGTGCCTGGAGCCGGTGGGCTCCTGGTTCACCCCTCCACTTT
>-|-|TRBV7-2|15|TRBJ1-1
CASSWAGSENTEAFF
TGTGCCAGCAGCTGGGCGGGCAGTGAGAACACTGAAGCTTTCTTT
>many|-|TRBV15|15|TRBJ2-1
CATSRDSAEPGEQFF
TGTGCCACCAGCAGAGATAGCGCCGAGCCAGGTGAGCAGTTCTTC
>few|-|TRBV25-1|11|TRBJ1-1
CASSVDTEAFF
TGTGCCAGTTCTGTGGACACTGAAGCTTTCTTT
>few|TRBD1|TRBV10-3|13|TRBJ2-5
CAISRDRAETQYF
TGTGCCATCAGCAGGGACAGGGCAGAGACCCAGTACTTC
>few|-|TRBV18|16|TRBJ2-1
CASSPSRGYSYNEQFF
TGTGCCAGCTCACCCTCGAGGGGATACTCCTACAATGAGCAGTTCTTC
>-|-|TRBV30|14|TRBJ1-2
CAWNPQGIYGGYTF
TGTGCCTGGAATCCCCAGGGAATTTATGGTGGCTACACCTTC
>-|-|TRBV6-5|14|TRBJ1-2
CASTGPGSHYGYTF
TGTGCCAGCACGGGTCCGGGGAGTCACTATGGCTACACCTTC
>-|-|TRBV29-1|11|TRBJ1-5
CSAGEGQPQHF
TGCAGCGCAGGGGAGGGGCAGCCCCAGCATTTT
>-|-|TRBV2|11|TRBJ2-5
CASQAGETQYF
TGTGCCTCACAGGCAGGGGAGACCCAGTACTTC
>many|-|TRBV5-4|15|TRBJ1-6
CASSSQRGRGSTLHF
TGTGCCAGCAGCTCCCAGAGGGGTCGTGGGTCTACCCTCCACTTT
>few|TRBD2|TRBV30|15|TRBJ2-5
CACRPGLAGIETQYF
TGTGCCTGCCGCCCGGGACTAGCGGGTATTGAGACCCAGTACTTC
>-|TRBD1|TRBV4-2|13|TRBJ2-3
CASSAQGADTQYF
TGTGCCAGCAGTGCTCAGGGGGCAGATACGCAGTATTTT
>few|TRBD2|TRBV10-3|15|TRBJ2-7
CAISESPGGLYEQYF
TGTGCCATCAGTGAGTCACCGGGAGGGCTTTACGAGCAGTACTTC
>-|-|TRBV28|15|TRBJ2-7
CASSLSRTGSYEQYF
TGTGCCAGCAGTTTAAGTCGGACGGGCTCCTACGAGCAGTACTTC
>-|TRBD1|TRBV5-1|15|TRBJ2-1
CASSVQGETYNEQFF
TGCGCCAGCAGCGTCCAGGGGGAAACATACAATGAGCAGTTCTTC
>few|-|TRBV30|14|TRBJ2-7
CAWIRLWGNGEQYF
TGTGCCTGGATCCGCCTCTGGGGGAACGGCGAGCAGTACTTC
>-|TRBD1|TRBV4-1|16|TRBJ2-2
CASSPGTGLRTGELFF
TGCGCCAGCAGCCCCGGGACAGGGTTGAGGACCGGGGAGCTGTTTTTT
>few|-|TRBV29-1|13|TRBJ2-7
CSVDLGGSVEQYF
TGCAGCGTTGATTTGGGGGGATCGGTTGAGCAGTACTTC
>many|-|TRBV19|13|TRBJ1-1
CASSIQLNTEAFF
TGTGCCAGTAGTATACAACTGAACACTGAAGCTTTCTTT
>many|-|TRBV27|14|TRBJ2-7
CASSLLQGSYEQYF
TGTGCCAGCAGTTTATTGCAGGGATCCTACGAGCAGTACTTC
>few|-|TRBV20-1|11|TRBJ1-1
CSASGNTEAFF
TGCAGTGCTAGCGGGAACACTGAAGCTTTCTTT
>-|-|TRBV19|13|TRBJ1-1
CASRQALNTEAFF
TGTGCCAGTAGGCAGGCTTTGAACACTGAAGCTTTCTTT
>few|-|TRBV9|11|TRBJ1-2
CASSVVGGYTF
TGTGCCAGCAGCGTAGTGGGAGGCTACACCTTC
>many|-|TRBV7-2|12|TRBJ2-3
CASSSPPDTQYF
TGTGCCAGCAGCTCCCCTCCCGATACGCAGTATTTT
>few|TRBD1|TRBV18|16|TRBJ2-2
CASSSSGTGNTGELFF
TGTGCCAGCTCATCCTCCGGGACAGGGAACACCGGGGAGCTGTTTTTT
>-|TRBD2|TRBV2|15|TRBJ2-5
CASTLAGGPRETQYF
TGTGCCAGCACCCTAGCGGGGGGGCCGAGGGAGACCCAGTACTTC
>-|-|TRBV7-2|15|TRBJ2-5
CASTPMGRQQETQYF
TGTGCCAGCACCCCTATGGGGCGGCAGCAAGAGACCCAGTACTTC
>-|-|TRBV5-4|15|TRBJ1-1
CASSLDSQGNTEAFF
TGTGCCAGCAGCTTGGACAGCCAAGGGAACACTGAAGCTTTCTTT
>many|TRBD1|TRBV19|14|TRBJ1-2
CASSGTGARYGYTF
TGTGCCAGTAGTGGGACAGGGGCCCGCTATGGCTACACCTTC
>few|-|TRBV7-9|12|TRBJ2-3
CASSSSGDTQYF
TGTGCCAGCAGCTCGTCCGGAGATACGCAGTATTTT
>few|TRBD2|TRBV7-3|16|TRBJ2-3
CASSSTSVASTDTQYF
TGTGCCAGCAGCTCGACTAGCGTCGCTAGCACAGATACGCAGTATTTT
>many|-|TRBV6-1|14|TRBJ1-2
CASSPGGTDYGYTF
TGTGCCAGCAGTCCCGGAGGGACGGATTATGGCTACACCTTC
>-|-|TRBV21-1|15|TRBJ2-3
CATSKTNFNGDTQYF
TGTGCCACCTCCAAGACCAACTTCAATGGGGATACGCAGTATTTT
>few|TRBD2|TRBV18|16|TRBJ2-2
CASSPRSGGTHGELFF
TGTGCCAGCTCACCACGAAGCGGGGGGACCCACGGGGAGCTGTTTTTT
>-|-|TRBV7-9|13|TRBJ1-2
CASSSPPNYGYTF
TGTGCCAGCAGCTCCCCACCTAACTATGGCTACACCTTC
>-|TRBD2|TRBV7-8|16|TRBJ2-1
CASSFTRLAAYNEQFF
TGTGCCAGCAGCTTCACCCGACTAGCGGCCTACAATGAGCAGTTCTTC
>-|TRBD1|TRBV5-4|15|TRBJ1-3
CASSPRDRAGNTIYF
TGTGCCAGCAGCCCCCGAGACAGGGCTGGAAACACCATATATTTT
>few|-|TRBV15|15|TRBJ2-3
CATSRYSQSEDTQYF
TGTGCCACCAGCAGATATAGTCAGAGCGAGGATACGCAGTATTTT
>-|-|TRBV13|15|TRBJ2-3
CASSLGSASTDTQYF
TGTGCCAGCAGCTTAGGCTCAGCGAGCACAGATACGCAGTATTTT
>-|-|TRBV19|15|TRBJ1-5
CASSIRTDSNQPQHF
TGTGCCAGTAGTATACGGACAGATAGCAATCAGCCCCAGCATTTT
>few|-|TRBV14|12|TRBJ2-2
CASSQSAGELFF
TGTGCCAGCAGCCAGAGTGCCGGGGAGCTGTTTTTT
>few|-|TRBV9|15|TRBJ2-7
CASSLGTSMSHEQYF
TGTGCCAGCAGCCTTGGGACATCCATGTCCCACGAGCAGTACTTC
>few|-|TRBV30|13|TRBJ1-6
CAWSVRGNSPLHF
TGTGCCTGGAGTGTTAGGGGAAATTCACCCCTCCACTTT
>-|-|TRBV7-2|13|TRBJ1-5
CASSVDGAQPQHF
TGTGCCAGCAGCGTCGACGGGGCCCAGCCCCAGCATTTT
>few|TRBD2|TRBV7-2|15|TRBJ2-1
CASSFWTSGTYEQFF
TGTGCCAGCAGTTTCTGGACTAGCGGGACATATGAGCAGTTCTTC